The 10 T cell receptor beta chains below were found in one sample sequenced in a study of long-term antiretroviral therapy in people with HIV. At the survey level, the v3.0 immunoSEQ assay was run. Data came from immunoSEQ multiplex PCR; TCRdb stores just in-frame clones and leaves some out. Among about 7,100 clones listed, approximately 71% were seen once. The sequencing used unsorted PBMCs, collected 0.2 years after starting antiretroviral therapy. All receptors derive from a man in his forties with HIV.

The chain couples TRBV18 to TRBJ2-3; D is perhaps TRBD2 (5 bases). V lost 6 bases, J lost 2 bases, and 15 bases lay in between. In germline, CDR1 is KGHSH, CDR2 LQKENI. The CDR3 runs to 15 residues. CDR3 region: CASSPGFRDTDTQYF. CDR3 bases: TGTGCCAGCTCCCCGGGATTTCGGGACACAGATACGCAGTATTTT.

The gene calls are TRBV19 and TRBJ2-5; D not resolved. The assigned J gene may be wrong: the sequence end matches TRBJ2-7 better. Looked up from germline, CDR1 is LNHDA and CDR2 is SQIVND (reference sequence). The CDR3 is made up of 12 amino acids. The CDR3 here is CASGPRSSEQYF. The CDR3 bases are TGTGCCAGTGGCCCCAGATCAAGCGAGCAGTACTTC.

This chain uses TRBV5-1 with TRBJ1-2; 7 nucleotides match TRBD1. J was trimmed by 8 bases and V by 5 bases; bases with no gene match: 9. The CDR3 covers 13 residues. Per germline, CDR1 SGHRS and CDR2 YFSETQ. CDR3 bases: TGCGCCAGCAGTCGGGGACAGTTGGACGGCTACACCTTC. It encodes CASSRGQLDGYTF.

This rearrangement joins TRBV5-1 to TRBJ2-3; 10 positions match TRBD2. V lost 2 bases and J lost 0; bases outside the gene matches: 3. This CDR3 is 16 amino acids long. Germline CDR1 and CDR2: SGHRS and YFSETQ. CDR3 residues: CASSFSGGLSTDTQYF. The CDR3, as DNA: TGCGCCAGCAGCTTTAGCGGGGGGCTCAGCACAGATACGCAGTATTTT.

The chain has TRBV15 and TRBJ1-4; 12 bases are a match to TRBD1. V lost 5 bases and J lost 4; bases outside the gene matches: 8. CDR1 is LNHNV, CDR2 YYDKDF, per germline (reference sequence). The CDR3 is 17 residues long. CDR3 sequence reads: CATSSPGQGAINEKLFF. CDR3 nucleotide sequence: TGTGCCACCAGCTCCCCGGGACAGGGGGCCATTAATGAAAAACTGTTTTTT.

The chain links TRBV7-9 to TRBJ1-5; D is perhaps TRBD1 (6 bases). CDR3 length equals 14 residues. Germline V gene lookup returns CDR1 SEHNR and CDR2 FQNEAQ (reference sequence). V shed 5 bases and J shed 7 bases, with 15 bases lying between them. As DNA, the CDR3 is TGTGCCAGCAGCCTACACAGGGACGGACAGCCCCAGCATTTT. This gives the protein CASSLHRDGQPQHF.

The V call is TRBV10-3, the J call TRBJ2-7; 9 positions agree with TRBD1. The germline V gene encodes CDR1 ENHRY and CDR2 SYGVKD. The CDR3 is 14 residues long. Unmatched junction bases numbered 7, after V lost 3 bases and J lost 7 bases. CDR3 coding DNA: TGTGCCATCAGTGAAAGACAGGGGGTGGAGGAGCAGTACTTC. Protein sequence: CAISERQGVEEQYF.

The chain couples TRBV29-1 to TRBJ2-7; D unresolved. CDR1 is SQVTM, CDR2 ANQGSEA, per germline. Deletions cut 4 bases from V and 0 bases from J, with 7 bases between. The CDR3 loop spans 12 amino acids. In DNA form, the CDR3 reads TGCAGCGTTGTTGACAACTCCTACGAGCAGTACTTC. It yields the protein CSVVDNSYEQYF.

A single count supports this clone. CDR3 region: CASSPGLAGGETQYF. The CDR3 DNA is TGTGCCAGCAGCCCCGGACTAGCGGGGGGAGAGACCCAGTACTTC. The chain joins TRBV13 to TRBJ2-5, with 14 bases aligning to TRBD2. The ends lost 5 bases at V and 4 bases at J; junction bases unmatched: 3. The germline V gene has CDR1 PRHDT and CDR2 FYEKMQ (reference sequence). CDR3 size: 15 residues.

A single count supports this clone. The V call is TRBV21-1, the J call TRBJ1-5; the table's D call TRBD1 went unverified against the DNA. TRBV21-1 has pseudogene status. The CDR3 consists of 17 residues. CDR3 sequence reads: CASIPGQGTGEQSAPAF. CDR3 nucleotides: TGTGCCAGCATCCCGGGACAGGGGACTGGAGAGCAATCAGCCCCAGCATTT.